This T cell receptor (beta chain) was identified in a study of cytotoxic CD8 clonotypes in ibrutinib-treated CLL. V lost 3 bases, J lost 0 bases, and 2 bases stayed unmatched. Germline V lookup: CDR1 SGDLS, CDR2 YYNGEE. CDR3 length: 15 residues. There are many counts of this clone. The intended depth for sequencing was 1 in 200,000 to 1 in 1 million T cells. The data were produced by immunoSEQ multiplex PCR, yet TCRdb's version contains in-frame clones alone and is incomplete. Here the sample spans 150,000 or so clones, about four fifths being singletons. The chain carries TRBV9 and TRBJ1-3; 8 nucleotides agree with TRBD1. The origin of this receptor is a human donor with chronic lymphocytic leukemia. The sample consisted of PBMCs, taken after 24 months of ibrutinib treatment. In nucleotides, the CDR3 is TGTGCCAGCAGCGGGACAGGGAGCTCTGGAAACACCATATATTTT. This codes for CASSGTGSSGNTIYF. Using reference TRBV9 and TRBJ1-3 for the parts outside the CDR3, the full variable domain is DSGVTQTPKHLITATGQRVTLRCSPRSGDLSVYWYQQSLDQGLQFLIQYYNGEERAKGNILERFSAQQFPDLHSELNLSSLELGDSALYFCASSGTGSSGNTIYFGEGSWLTVV.